Shown below are 21 T cell receptor beta chains from a single sample sequenced in a study of control samples from healthy donors and cancer patients. The repertoire was sequenced with immunoSEQ multiplex PCR; TCRdb's copy has only in-frame clones and lacks some. Of tens of thousands of clones listed, about four fifths were seen once; the top ten hold approximately 38%. Sequenced sample: PBMCs. All receptors derive from a man between 65 and 80 years old with lung cancer.

This sequence joins TRBV7-2 and TRBJ2-1; D is possibly TRBD2 (7 bases). Per the germline V gene, CDR1 is SGHTA and CDR2 is FQGNSA. This CDR3 is 16 amino acids long. Deletions cut 1 base from V and 0 bases from J, with 10 bases between. Here the CDR3 reads CASSLVGGASYNEQFF. The DNA of the CDR3 is TGTGCCAGCAGCTTAGTAGGGGGGGCCTCCTACAATGAGCAGTTCTTC.

V usage is TRBV29-1 and J usage is TRBJ2-7, with a tentative D call TRBD2 (6 bases). This CDR3 is built from 14 residues. Trimming shortened V by 1 base and J by 5 bases, and 15 bases separated the two germline ends. Germline lookup yields CDR1 SQVTM and CDR2 ANQGSEA. The CDR3 region has the DNA TGCAGCGTTGAAGCTGGGCGGGGATGGAACGAGCAGTACTTC. Translating gives CSVEAGRGWNEQYF.

The chain is built from TRBV6-4 and TRBJ1-2; D is possibly TRBD1 (6 bases). CDR1 and CDR2 from the germline V gene are MRHNA and SNTAGT. The CDR3 totals 14 residues. V gave up 3 bases and J gave up 3 bases, with 11 bases separating them. The CDR3 DNA follows: TGTGCCAGCAGTGAAGTAGCAGGGGACTATGGCTACACCTTC. This encodes CASSEVAGDYGYTF.

The chain combines TRBV29-1 with TRBJ1-2; tentative D call: TRBD1 (6 bases). The V gene lost 8 bases and the J gene lost 4 bases, with 20 bases spanning the gap. Germline CDR1 SQVTM, CDR2 ANQGSEA. The CDR3 extends over 14 amino acids. The CDR3 protein is CSTRTDITAYGYTF. In DNA form, the CDR3 reads TGCAGCACCCGGACAGACATAACTGCCTATGGCTACACCTTC.

The chain uses TRBV24-1 and TRBJ1-2, with D possibly TRBD1 on 6 matching bases. The CDR3 is made up of 13 amino acids. Germline CDR1 reads KGHDR; CDR2 reads SFDVKD. V was trimmed by 9 bases and J by 3 bases, leaving 13 bases between them. CDR3 nucleotide sequence: TGTGCCACCTCTACAGGGCAGGACTATGGCTACACCTTC. This codes for CATSTGQDYGYTF.

The chain employs TRBV21-1 and TRBJ1-1. TRBV21-1 is deemed a pseudogene. The CDR3 contains 14 residues. CDR3 sequence reads: CASSKAKMSTEAFF. Written as DNA, the CDR3 is TGTGCCAGCAGCAAAGCGAAGATGAGCACTGAAGCTTTCTTT.

The chain uses TRBV6-5 and TRBJ1-3; 9 nucleotides align to TRBD1. The CDR3 runs to 16 residues. The V and J ends lost 2 bases and 2 bases, in that order; junction bases with no gene match: 4. Germline assignment: CDR1 MNHEY and CDR2 SVGAGI. This chain's CDR3 is CASSYGQGRPGNTIYF. The CDR3 bases are TGTGCCAGCAGTTACGGACAGGGGAGGCCTGGAAACACCATATATTTT.

The chain combines TRBV5-6 with TRBJ1-5, with D tentatively TRBD1 (6 bases). V was pared by 1 base and J by 2 bases, with 10 bases between. Looked up from germline, CDR1 is SGHDT and CDR2 is YYEEEE. The CDR3 consists of 15 residues. DNA for the CDR3: TGTGCCAGCAGCTTGTGGGGGCCCGGCAATCAGCCCCAGCATTTT. Protein: CASSLWGPGNQPQHF.

This sequence joins TRBV15 and TRBJ1-6; a possible D gene is TRBD1 (5 bases). V lost 5 bases and J 6 bases, leaving 8 bases between the germline ends. The CDR3 covers 13 residues. The V gene's germline CDR1 is LNHNV and CDR2 YYDKDF (reference sequence). CDR3 residues: CATSGGGNSPLHF. The CDR3 DNA follows: TGTGCCACCAGCGGCGGGGGTAATTCACCCCTCCACTTT.

The chain links TRBV19 to TRBJ1-6, with 10 positions matching TRBD1. Trimming at V came to 2 bases and at J to 2 bases, leaving 3 bases not matched to a gene. CDR1 LNHDA and CDR2 SQIVND come from the germline V gene (reference sequence). The CDR3 runs 17 residues. CDR3 protein: CASSILGQGTYNSPLHF. Here the CDR3 DNA reads TGTGCCAGTAGTATACTGGGACAGGGGACCTATAATTCACCCCTCCACTTT.

The chain links TRBV10-3 to TRBJ2-7; the D gene is possibly TRBD1 (6 bases). The V end was cut by 3 bases, the J end by 2 bases, with 11 bases between. This CDR3 has 14 amino acids. The V gene's germline CDR1 is ENHRY and CDR2 SYGVKD. The CDR3 DNA is TGTGCCATCAGTGAAGGGGGTCGCGCCTACGAGCAGTACTTC. It translates to CAISEGGRAYEQYF.

This sequence joins TRBV7-9 and TRBJ1-4, with D maybe TRBD1 (6 bases). From germline, CDR1 is SEHNR and CDR2 FQNEAQ (reference sequence). CDR3 size: 19 residues. V was trimmed by 3 bases and J by 2 bases, leaving 22 bases between them. The CDR3 coding sequence is TGTGCCAGCAGCTTCGAGGACAGTTTCGGTATCGGGACTAATGAAAAACTGTTTTTT. Translated: CASSFEDSFGIGTNEKLFF.

The CDR3 nucleotides read TGTGCCAGTAGACTACAGGGGGATAGCAATCAGCCCCAGCATTTT. Its translation: CASRLQGDSNQPQHF. The V and J genes are TRBV19 and TRBJ1-5; 8 bases fit TRBD1. This CDR3 spans 15 amino acids. Germline assignment: CDR1 LNHDA and CDR2 SQIVND (reference sequence). The ends lost 6 bases at V and 0 bases at J; junction bases unmatched: 4.

The chain links TRBV19 to TRBJ2-2; TRBD2 might be the D (6 bases). Germline V CDR1 and CDR2: LNHDA, SQIVND (reference sequence). Deletions cut 1 base from V and 0 bases from J, with 9 bases between. The CDR3 loop spans 16 amino acids. CDR3 loop: CASSIGWGANTGELFF. The CDR3 bases are TGTGCCAGTAGTATAGGTTGGGGGGCGAACACCGGGGAGCTGTTTTTT.

This chain connects TRBV18 to TRBJ2-7; D not certain. Trimming removed 2 bases at V and 2 bases at J, with 7 bases between. CDR1 and CDR2 (germline): KGHSH, LQKENI. CDR3 length: 13 residues. CDR3 nucleotides: TGTGCCAGCTCACCAAGGGATCCCTACGAGCAGTACTTC. It translates to CASSPRDPYEQYF.

This chain links TRBV5-1 with TRBJ2-5; 10 bases map to TRBD2. This CDR3 has 17 amino acids. The trim removed 0 bases at V and 0 bases at J, leaving 5 bases unmatched. CDR1 is SGHRS and CDR2 is YFSETQ in the germline V gene. CDR3 in amino acids: CASSLAFGLADQETQYF. As DNA, the CDR3 is TGCGCCAGCAGCTTGGCTTTCGGACTAGCGGACCAAGAGACCCAGTACTTC.

This CDR3 reads CASSYGGDTYGYTF. The DNA of the CDR3 is TGTGCCAGCAGTTACGGGGGCGACACGTATGGCTACACCTTC. This chain uses TRBV6-2 or TRBV6-3 with TRBJ1-2; a weak D match, TRBD1 (6 bases). The V gene lost 2 bases and the J gene lost 5 bases, with 12 bases spanning the gap. Germline V gives CDR1 MNHEY, CDR2 SVGEGT. CDR3 length equals 14 residues.

The chain uses TRBV9 and TRBJ2-3; D perhaps matches TRBD1 (6 bases). Trimming shortened V by 2 bases and J by 1 base, and 11 bases separated the two germline ends. This CDR3 comprises 15 residues. Germline CDR1 is SGDLS and CDR2 is YYNGEE. CDR3 residues: CASSVGARGTDTQYF. For the CDR3, the DNA is TGTGCCAGCAGCGTGGGGGCGCGGGGCACAGATACGCAGTATTTT. Filled out from reference TRBV9 and TRBJ2-3, the complete variable domain reads DSGVTQTPKHLITATGQRVTLRCSPRSGDLSVYWYQQSLDQGLQFLIQYYNGEERAKGNILERFSAQQFPDLHSELNLSSLELGDSALYFCASSVGARGTDTQYFGPGTRLTVL.

V and J are TRBV6-5 and TRBJ1-1; D uncertain. Germline V gene lookup returns CDR1 MNHEY and CDR2 SVGAGI. V lost 5 bases and J lost 0, with 10 bases in between. The CDR3 is made up of 14 amino acids. CDR3 nucleotides: TGTGCCAGCAGTCCCATAGTCATGAACACTGAAGCTTTCTTT. Protein sequence: CASSPIVMNTEAFF.

The chain links TRBV19 to TRBJ1-3; no definite D call. The V gene's germline CDR1 is LNHDA and CDR2 SQIVND (reference sequence). Trimming stripped 5 bases from V and 2 bases from J, with 10 bases between. The CDR3 covers 14 residues. The CDR3 spells CASSPVSTGNTIYF. The CDR3 bases are TGTGCCAGTAGTCCCGTGAGCACTGGAAACACCATATATTTT. The entire variable domain, with the rest obtained from reference TRBV19 and TRBJ1-3, is as follows: DGGITQSPKYLFRKEGQNVTLSCEQNLNHDAMYWYRQDPGQGLRLIYYSQIVNDFQKGDIAEGYSVSREKKESFPLTVTSAQKNPTAFYLCASSPVSTGNTIYFGEGSWLTVV.

In this sample, this clone turned up once. The chain carries TRBV9 and TRBJ2-5, with TRBD2 matching 9 bases. The CDR3 loop spans 19 amino acids. Germline CDR1 reads SGDLS; CDR2 reads YYNGEE. Trimming took 1 base from V and 1 from J; bases not matched to a gene: 14. The CDR3 nucleotides read TGTGCCAGCAGCGTATACCCCCCCGGTAGCGGGGGAGCCCAAGAGACCCAGTACTTC. Encoded protein: CASSVYPPGSGGAQETQYF.